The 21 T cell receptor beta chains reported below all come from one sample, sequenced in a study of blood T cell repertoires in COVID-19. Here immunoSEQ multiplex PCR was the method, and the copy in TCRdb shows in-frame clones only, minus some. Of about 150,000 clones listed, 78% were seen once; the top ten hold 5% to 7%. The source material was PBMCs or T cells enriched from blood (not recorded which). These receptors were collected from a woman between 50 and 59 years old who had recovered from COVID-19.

CDR3 nucleotides: TGTGCCACAGGGGCACTCGGTGGCTACACCTTC. This encodes CATGALGGYTF. The chain couples TRBV28 to TRBJ1-2, with a possible D match to TRBD1 (6 bases). Trimming removed 10 bases from V and 7 bases from J, with 13 bases in between. This CDR3 contains 11 residues. CDR1 is MDHEN, CDR2 SYDVKM, per germline.

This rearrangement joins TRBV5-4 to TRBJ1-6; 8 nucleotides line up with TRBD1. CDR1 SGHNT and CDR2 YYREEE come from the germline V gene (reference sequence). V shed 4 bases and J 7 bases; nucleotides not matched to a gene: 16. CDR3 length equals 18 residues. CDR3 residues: CASSQFMTGERPNSPLHF. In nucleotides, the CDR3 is TGTGCCAGCAGCCAATTTATGACAGGGGAACGGCCCAATTCACCCCTCCACTTT.

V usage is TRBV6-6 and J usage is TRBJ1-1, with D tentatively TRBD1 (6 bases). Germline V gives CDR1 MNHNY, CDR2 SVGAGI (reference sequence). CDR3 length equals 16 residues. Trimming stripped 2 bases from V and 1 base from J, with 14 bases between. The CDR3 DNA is TGTGCCAGCAGTTACCCCACAGGGTCTGGGAACACTGAAGCTTTCTTT. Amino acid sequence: CASSYPTGSGNTEAFF.

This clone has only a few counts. The chain's CDR3 is CASSESGLATGELFF. The CDR3 DNA sequence: TGCGCCAGCAGTGAATCAGGGTTGGCCACCGGGGAGCTGTTTTTT. The chain links TRBV10-2 to TRBJ2-2; TRBD1 might be the D (5 bases). The germline gives CDR1 WSHSY, CDR2 SAAADI. The CDR3 sequence is 15 residues long. V lost 3 bases and J 4 bases, leaving 12 bases between the germline ends.

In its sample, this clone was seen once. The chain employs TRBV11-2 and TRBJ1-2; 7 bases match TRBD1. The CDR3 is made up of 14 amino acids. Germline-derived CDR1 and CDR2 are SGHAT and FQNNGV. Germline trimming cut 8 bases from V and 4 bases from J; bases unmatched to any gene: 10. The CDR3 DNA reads TGTGCCAGCGGTACAGGGGAGGAAGGCTATGGCTACACCTTC. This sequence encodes CASGTGEEGYGYTF.

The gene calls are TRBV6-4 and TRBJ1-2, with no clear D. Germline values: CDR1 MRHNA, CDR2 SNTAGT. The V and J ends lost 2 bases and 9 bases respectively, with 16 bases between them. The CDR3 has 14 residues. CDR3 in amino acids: CASSDVLSSRSYTF. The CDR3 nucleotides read TGTGCCAGCAGTGACGTCCTATCTTCTAGGAGCTACACCTTC.

CDR3 loop: CASSEWNSQSYGYTF. In DNA form, the CDR3 reads TGTGCCAGCAGTGAGTGGAACAGCCAATCCTATGGCTACACCTTC. V is TRBV2 and J is TRBJ1-2, with D hard to call. The germline gives CDR1 SNHLY, CDR2 FYNNEI. The CDR3 length is 15 residues. V was shortened by 3 bases and J by 4 bases, with 15 bases between the two germline ends.

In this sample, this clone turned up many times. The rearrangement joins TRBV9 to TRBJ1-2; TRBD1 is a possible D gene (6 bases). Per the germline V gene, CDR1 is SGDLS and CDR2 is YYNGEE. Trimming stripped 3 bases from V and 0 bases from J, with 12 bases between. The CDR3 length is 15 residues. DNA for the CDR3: TGTGCCAGCAGCGGATCACAGGGACCTAACTATGGCTACACCTTC. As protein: CASSGSQGPNYGYTF.

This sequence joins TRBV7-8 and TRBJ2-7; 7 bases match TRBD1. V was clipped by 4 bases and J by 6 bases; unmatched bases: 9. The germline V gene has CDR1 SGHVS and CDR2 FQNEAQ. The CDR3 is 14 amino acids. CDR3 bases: TGTGCCAGCAGCTCCCAACCAAGGGGGCGCGAGCAGTACGTC. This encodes CASSSQPRGREQYV.

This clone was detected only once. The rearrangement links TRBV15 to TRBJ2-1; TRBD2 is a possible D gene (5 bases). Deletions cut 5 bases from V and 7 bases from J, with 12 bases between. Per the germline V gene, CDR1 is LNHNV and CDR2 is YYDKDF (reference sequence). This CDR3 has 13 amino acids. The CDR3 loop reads CATSAPVANEQFF. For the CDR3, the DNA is TGTGCCACCAGCGCTCCCGTAGCGAATGAGCAGTTCTTC.

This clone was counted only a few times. The CDR3 loop is CASSRSGQGSNTIYF. The CDR3 region has the DNA TGTGCCAGCAGCCGTTCGGGACAGGGTTCAAACACCATATATTTT. The V and J genes are TRBV6-5 and TRBJ1-3; 9 nucleotides align to TRBD1. The germline CDR1 and CDR2 sequences are MNHEY and SVGAGI. This CDR3 has 15 amino acids. V trimming: 6 bases; J trimming: 6 bases; junction bases outside the gene matches: 9.

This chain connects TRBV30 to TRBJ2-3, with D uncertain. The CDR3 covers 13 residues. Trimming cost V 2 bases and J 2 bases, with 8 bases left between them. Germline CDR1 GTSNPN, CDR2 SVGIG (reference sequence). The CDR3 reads CAWSIQATDTQYF. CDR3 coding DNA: TGTGCCTGGAGTATTCAGGCCACAGATACGCAGTATTTT.

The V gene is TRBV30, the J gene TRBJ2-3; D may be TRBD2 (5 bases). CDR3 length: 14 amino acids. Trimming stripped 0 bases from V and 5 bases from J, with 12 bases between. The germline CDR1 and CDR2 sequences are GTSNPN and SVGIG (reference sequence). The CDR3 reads CAWSVRWEKDTQYF. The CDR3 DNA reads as TGTGCCTGGAGTGTACGGTGGGAGAAAGATACGCAGTATTTT.

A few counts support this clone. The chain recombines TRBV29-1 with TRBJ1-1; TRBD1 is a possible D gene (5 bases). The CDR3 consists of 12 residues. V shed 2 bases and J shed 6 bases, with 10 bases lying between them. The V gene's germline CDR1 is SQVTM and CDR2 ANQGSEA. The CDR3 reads CSVEWGRAEAFF. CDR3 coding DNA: TGCAGCGTTGAATGGGGGAGGGCTGAAGCTTTCTTT.

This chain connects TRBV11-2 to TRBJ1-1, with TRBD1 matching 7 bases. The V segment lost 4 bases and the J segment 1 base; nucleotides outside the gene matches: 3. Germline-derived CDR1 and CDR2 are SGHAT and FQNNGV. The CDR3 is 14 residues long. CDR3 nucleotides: TGTGCCAGCAGCTATACAGGGGCGAACACTGAAGCTTTCTTT. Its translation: CASSYTGANTEAFF. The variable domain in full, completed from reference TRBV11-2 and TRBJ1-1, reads EAGVAQSPRYKIIEKRQSVAFWCNPISGHATLYWYQQILGQGPKLLIQFQNNGVVDDSQLPKDRFSAERLKGVDSTLKIQPAKLEDSAVYLCASSYTGANTEAFFGQGTRLTVV.

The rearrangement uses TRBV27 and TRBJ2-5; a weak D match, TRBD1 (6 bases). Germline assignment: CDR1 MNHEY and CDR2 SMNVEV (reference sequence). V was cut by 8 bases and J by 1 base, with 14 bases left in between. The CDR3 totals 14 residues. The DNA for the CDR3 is TGTGCCAGCTCAGACAGGACCTTCCAAGAGACCCAGTACTTC. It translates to CASSDRTFQETQYF.

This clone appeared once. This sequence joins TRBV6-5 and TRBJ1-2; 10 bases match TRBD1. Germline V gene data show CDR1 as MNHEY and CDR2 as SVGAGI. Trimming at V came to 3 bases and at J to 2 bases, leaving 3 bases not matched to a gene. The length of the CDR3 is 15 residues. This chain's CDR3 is CASSYGDRGNYGYTF. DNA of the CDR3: TGTGCCAGCAGTTATGGGGACAGGGGCAACTATGGCTACACCTTC.

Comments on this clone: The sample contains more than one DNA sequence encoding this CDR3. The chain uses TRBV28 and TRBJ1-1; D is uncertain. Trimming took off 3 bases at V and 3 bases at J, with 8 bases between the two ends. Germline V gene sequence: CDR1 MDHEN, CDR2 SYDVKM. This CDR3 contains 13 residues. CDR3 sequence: CASSFGGYTEAFF. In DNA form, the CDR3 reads TGTGCCAGCAGTTTTGGAGGGTACACTGAAGCTTTCTTT.

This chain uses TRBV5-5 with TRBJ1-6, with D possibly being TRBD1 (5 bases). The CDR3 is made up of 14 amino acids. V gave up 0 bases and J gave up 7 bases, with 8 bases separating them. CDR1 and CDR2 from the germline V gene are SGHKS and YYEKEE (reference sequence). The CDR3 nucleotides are TGTGCCAGCAGCTTGGACAGGCTCAATTCACCCCTCCACTTT. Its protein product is CASSLDRLNSPLHF.

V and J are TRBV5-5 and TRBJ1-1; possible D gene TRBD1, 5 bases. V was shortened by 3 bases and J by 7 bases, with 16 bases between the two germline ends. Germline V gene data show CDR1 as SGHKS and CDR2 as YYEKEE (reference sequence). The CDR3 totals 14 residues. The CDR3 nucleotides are TGTGCCAGCAGCTCGGGGGGTACCCGGCTTGAAGCTTTCTTT. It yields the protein CASSSGGTRLEAFF.

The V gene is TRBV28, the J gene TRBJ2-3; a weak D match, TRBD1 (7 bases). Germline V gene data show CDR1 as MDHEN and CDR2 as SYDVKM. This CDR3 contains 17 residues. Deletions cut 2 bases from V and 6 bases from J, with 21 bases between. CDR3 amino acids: CASSLRRGQGLPDTQYF. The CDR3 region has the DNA TGTGCCAGCAGTTTAAGGAGGGGGCAGGGGCTCCCGGATACGCAGTATTTT.